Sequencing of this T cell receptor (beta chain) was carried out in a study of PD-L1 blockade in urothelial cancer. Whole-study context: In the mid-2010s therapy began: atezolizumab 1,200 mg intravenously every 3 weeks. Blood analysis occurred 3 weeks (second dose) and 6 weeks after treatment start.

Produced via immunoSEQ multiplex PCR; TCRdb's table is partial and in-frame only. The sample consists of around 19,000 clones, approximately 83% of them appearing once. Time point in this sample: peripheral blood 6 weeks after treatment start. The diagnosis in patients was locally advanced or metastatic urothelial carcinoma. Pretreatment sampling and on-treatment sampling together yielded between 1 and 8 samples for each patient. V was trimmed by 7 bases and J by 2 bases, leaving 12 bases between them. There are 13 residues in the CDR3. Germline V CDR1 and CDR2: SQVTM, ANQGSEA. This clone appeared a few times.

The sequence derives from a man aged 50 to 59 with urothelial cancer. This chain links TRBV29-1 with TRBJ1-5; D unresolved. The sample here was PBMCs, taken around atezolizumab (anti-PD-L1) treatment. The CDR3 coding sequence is TGCAGCGCGGGTCTCGGGGGCAATCAGCCCCAGCATTTT. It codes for CSAGLGGNQPQHF.